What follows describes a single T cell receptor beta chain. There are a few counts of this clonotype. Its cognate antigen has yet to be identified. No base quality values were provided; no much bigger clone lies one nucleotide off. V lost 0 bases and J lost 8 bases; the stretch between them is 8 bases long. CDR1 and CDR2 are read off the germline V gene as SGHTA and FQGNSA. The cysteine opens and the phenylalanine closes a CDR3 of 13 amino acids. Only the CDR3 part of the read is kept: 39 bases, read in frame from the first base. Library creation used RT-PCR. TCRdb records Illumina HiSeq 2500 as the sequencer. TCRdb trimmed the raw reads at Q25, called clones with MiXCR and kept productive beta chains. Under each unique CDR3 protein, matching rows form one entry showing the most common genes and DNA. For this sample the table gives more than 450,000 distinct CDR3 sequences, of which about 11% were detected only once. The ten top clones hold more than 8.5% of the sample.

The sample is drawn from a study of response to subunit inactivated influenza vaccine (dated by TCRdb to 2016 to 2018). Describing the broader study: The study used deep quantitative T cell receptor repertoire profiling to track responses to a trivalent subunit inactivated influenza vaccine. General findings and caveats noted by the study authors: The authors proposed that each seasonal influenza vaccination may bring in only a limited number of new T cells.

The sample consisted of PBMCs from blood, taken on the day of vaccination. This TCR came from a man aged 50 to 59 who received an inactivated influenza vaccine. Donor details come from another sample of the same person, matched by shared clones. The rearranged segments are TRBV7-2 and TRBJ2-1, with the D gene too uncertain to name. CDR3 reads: CASSLANRHEQFF. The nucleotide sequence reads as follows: TGTGCCAGCAGCTTAGCGAACCGCCATGAGCAGTTCTTC.